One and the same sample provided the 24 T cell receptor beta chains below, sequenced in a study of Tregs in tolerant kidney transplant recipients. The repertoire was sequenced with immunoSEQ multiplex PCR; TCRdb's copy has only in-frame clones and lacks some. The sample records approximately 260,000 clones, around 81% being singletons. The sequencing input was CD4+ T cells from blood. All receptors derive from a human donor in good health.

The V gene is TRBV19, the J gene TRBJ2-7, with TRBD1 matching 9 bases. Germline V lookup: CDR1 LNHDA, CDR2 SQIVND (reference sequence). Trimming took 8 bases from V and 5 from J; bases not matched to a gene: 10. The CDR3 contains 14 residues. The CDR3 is CASARDRVGHEQYF. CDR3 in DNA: TGTGCCAGTGCCCGGGACAGGGTTGGCCACGAGCAGTACTTC.

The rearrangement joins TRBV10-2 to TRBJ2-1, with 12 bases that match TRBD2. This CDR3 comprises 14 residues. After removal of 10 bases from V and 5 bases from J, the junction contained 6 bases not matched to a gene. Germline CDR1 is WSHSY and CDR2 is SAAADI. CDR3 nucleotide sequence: TGCGCCATCAGACTAGCGGGAGCGCACAATGAGCAGTTCTTC. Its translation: CAIRLAGAHNEQFF.

CDR3 protein: CASSSWTGRAYEQYF. The CDR3 nucleotides are TGCGCCAGCAGCTCCTGGACAGGGAGGGCCTACGAGCAGTACTTC. The V gene is TRBV5-1, the J gene TRBJ2-7; tentatively, D is TRBD1 (8 bases). This CDR3 is built from 15 residues. The ends were cut back, 3 bases at V and 2 bases at J, with 15 bases in the middle. In germline, CDR1 is SGHRS, CDR2 YFSETQ.

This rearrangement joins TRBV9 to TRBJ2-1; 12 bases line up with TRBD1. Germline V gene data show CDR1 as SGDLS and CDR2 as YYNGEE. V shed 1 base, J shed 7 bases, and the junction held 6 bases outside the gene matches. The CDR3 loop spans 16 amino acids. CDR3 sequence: CASSVNRDRGLNEQFF. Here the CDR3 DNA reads TGTGCCAGCAGCGTAAATCGGGACAGGGGGCTAAATGAGCAGTTCTTC.

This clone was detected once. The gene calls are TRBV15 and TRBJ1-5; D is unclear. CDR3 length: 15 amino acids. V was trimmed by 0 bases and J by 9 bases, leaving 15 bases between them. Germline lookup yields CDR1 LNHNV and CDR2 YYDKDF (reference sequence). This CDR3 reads CATSRDLRAASPQHF. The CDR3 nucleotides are TGTGCCACCAGCAGAGATCTTAGGGCGGCCTCGCCCCAGCATTTT.

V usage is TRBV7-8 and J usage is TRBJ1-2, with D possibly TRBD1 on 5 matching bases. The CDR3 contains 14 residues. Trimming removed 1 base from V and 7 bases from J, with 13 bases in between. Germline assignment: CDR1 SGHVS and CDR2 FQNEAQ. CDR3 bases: TGTGCCAGCAGCTTAGGGCAGGGTTCATTTGGCTACACCTTC. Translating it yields CASSLGQGSFGYTF.

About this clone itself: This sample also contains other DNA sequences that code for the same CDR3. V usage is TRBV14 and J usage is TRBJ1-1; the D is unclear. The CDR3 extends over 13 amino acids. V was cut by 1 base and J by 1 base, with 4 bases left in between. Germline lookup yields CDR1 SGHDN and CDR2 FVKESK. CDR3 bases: TGTGCCAGCAGCCAAGGGCAGAACACTGAAGCTTTCTTT. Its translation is CASSQGQNTEAFF.

The CDR3 here is CASSGVDNQPQHF. CDR3 in DNA: TGTGCCAGCAGTGGGGTGGACAATCAGCCCCAGCATTTT. This chain uses TRBV6-1 with TRBJ1-5; D is ambiguous. Between the trimmed V and J ends, which lost 4 bases and 3 bases, there was a span of 7 bases. This CDR3 is built from 13 residues. The germline CDR1 and CDR2 sequences are MNHNS and SASEGT.

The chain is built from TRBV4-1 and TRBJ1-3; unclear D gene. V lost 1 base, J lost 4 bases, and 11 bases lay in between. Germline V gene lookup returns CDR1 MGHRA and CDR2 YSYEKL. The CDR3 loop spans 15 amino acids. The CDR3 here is CASSQVPPPGNTIYF. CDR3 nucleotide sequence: TGCGCCAGCAGCCAAGTCCCCCCCCCAGGAAACACCATATATTTT.

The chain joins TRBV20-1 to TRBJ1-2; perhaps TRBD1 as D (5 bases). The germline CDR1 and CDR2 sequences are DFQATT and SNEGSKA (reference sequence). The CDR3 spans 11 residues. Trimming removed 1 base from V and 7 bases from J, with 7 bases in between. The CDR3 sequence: CSARAGGGYTF. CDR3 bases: TGCAGTGCTAGAGCCGGGGGTGGCTACACCTTC.

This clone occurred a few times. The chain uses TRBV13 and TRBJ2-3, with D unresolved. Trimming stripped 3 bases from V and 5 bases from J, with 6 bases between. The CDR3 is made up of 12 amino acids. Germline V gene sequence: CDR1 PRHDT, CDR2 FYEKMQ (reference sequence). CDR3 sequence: CASSLIRDTQYF. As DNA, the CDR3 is TGTGCCAGCAGCTTGATTAGAGATACGCAGTATTTT.

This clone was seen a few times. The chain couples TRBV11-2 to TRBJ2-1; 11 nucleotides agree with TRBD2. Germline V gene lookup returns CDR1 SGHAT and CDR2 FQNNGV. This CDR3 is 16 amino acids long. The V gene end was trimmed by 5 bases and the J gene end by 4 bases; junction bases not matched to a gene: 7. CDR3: CASSPVAGGFYNEQFF. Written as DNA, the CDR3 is TGTGCCAGCAGCCCGGTAGCGGGAGGGTTTTACAATGAGCAGTTCTTC.

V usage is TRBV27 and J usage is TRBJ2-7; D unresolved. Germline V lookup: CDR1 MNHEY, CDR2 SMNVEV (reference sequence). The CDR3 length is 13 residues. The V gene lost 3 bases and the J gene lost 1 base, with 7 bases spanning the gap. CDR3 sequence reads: CASSFTGSYEQYF. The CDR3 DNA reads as TGTGCCAGCAGTTTTACGGGTTCCTACGAGCAGTACTTC.

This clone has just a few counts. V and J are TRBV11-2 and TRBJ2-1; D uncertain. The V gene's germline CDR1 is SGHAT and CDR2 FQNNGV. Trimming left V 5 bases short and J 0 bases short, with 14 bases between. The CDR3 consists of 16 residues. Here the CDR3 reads CASSPFRPSSYNEQFF. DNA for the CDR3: TGTGCCAGCAGCCCATTTAGACCGAGCTCCTACAATGAGCAGTTCTTC. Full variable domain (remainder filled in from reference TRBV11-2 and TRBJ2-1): EAGVAQSPRYKIIEKRQSVAFWCNPISGHATLYWYQQILGQGPKLLIQFQNNGVVDDSQLPKDRFSAERLKGVDSTLKIQPAKLEDSAVYLCASSPFRPSSYNEQFFGPGTRLTVL.

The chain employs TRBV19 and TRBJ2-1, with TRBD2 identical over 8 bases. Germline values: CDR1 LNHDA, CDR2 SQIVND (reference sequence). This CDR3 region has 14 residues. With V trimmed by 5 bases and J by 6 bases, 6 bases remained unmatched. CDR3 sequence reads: CASSPRTSFNEQFF. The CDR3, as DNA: TGTGCCAGTAGTCCTCGGACTAGCTTCAATGAGCAGTTCTTC. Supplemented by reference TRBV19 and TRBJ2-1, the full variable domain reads DGGITQSPKYLFRKEGQNVTLSCEQNLNHDAMYWYRQDPGQGLRLIYYSQIVNDFQKGDIAEGYSVSREKKESFPLTVTSAQKNPTAFYLCASSPRTSFNEQFFGPGTRLTVL.

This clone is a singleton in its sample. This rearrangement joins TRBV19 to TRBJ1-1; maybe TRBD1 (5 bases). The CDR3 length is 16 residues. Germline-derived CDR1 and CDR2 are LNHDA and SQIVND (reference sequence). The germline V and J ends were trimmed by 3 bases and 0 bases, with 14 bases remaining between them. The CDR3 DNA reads TGTGCCAGTAGTATCAATTATGGCAGGGTGAACACTGAAGCTTTCTTT. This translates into CASSINYGRVNTEAFF.

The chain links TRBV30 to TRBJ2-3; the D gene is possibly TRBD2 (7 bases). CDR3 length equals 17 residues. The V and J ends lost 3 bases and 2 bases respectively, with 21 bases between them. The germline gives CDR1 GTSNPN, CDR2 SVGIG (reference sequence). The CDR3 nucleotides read TGTGCCTGGAGCCCTAAGGGGAGGGGGGGCCTCACAGATACGCAGTATTTT. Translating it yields CAWSPKGRGGLTDTQYF.

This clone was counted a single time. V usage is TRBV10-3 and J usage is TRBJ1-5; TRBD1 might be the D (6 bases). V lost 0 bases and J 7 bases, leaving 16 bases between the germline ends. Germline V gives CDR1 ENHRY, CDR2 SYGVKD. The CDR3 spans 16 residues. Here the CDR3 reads CAISESSGGRGQPQHF. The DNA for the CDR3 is TGTGCCATCAGTGAGTCATCCGGGGGCCGAGGGCAGCCCCAGCATTTT.

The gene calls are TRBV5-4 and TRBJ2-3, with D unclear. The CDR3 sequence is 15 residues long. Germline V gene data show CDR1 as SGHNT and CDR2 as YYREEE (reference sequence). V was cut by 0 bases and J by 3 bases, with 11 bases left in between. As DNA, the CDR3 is TGTGCCAGCAGCTTGGCCGGCGGTGGAACAGATACGCAGTATTTT. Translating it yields CASSLAGGGTDTQYF. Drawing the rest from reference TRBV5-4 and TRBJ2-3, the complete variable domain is ETGVTQSPTHLIKTRGQQVTLRCSSQSGHNTVSWYQQALGQGPQFIFQYYREEENGRGNFPPRFSGLQFPNYSSELNVNALELDDSALYLCASSLAGGGTDTQYFGPGTRLTVL.

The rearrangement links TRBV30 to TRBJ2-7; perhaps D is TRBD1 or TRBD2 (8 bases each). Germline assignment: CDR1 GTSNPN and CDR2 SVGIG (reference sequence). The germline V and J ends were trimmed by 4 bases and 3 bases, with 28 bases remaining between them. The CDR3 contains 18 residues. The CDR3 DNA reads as TGTGCCTGGACCCCAGGGGGCAGCGGGAGAGCGCCCGACTACGAGCAGTACTTC. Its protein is CAWTPGGSGRAPDYEQYF.

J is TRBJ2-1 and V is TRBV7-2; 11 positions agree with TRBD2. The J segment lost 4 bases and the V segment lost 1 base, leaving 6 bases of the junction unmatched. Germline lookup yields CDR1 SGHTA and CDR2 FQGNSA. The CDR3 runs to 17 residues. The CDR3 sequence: CASSLVGTSGAYNEQFF. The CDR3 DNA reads TGTGCCAGCAGCTTAGTTGGGACTAGCGGAGCGTACAATGAGCAGTTCTTC.

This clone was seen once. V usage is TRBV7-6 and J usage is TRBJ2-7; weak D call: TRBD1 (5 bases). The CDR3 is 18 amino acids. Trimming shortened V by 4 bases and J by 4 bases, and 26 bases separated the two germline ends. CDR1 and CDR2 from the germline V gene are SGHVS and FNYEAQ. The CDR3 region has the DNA TGTGCCAGCAGCTCAGCATATGGCTATGGTAATAAGGGGTACGAGCAGTACTTC. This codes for CASSSAYGYGNKGYEQYF.

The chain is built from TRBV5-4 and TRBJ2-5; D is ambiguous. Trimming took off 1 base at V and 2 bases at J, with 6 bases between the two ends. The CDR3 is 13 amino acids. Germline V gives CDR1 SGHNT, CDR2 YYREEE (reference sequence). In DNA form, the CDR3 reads TGTGCCAGCAGCTTGACATCTCAAGAGACCCAGTACTTC. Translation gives CASSLTSQETQYF.

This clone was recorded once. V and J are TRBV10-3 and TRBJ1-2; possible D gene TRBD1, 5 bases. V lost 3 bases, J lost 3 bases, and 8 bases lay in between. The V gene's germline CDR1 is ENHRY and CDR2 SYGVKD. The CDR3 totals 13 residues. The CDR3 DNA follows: TGTGCCATCAGTGATGGGGCCTACTATGGCTACACCTTC. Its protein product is CAISDGAYYGYTF.